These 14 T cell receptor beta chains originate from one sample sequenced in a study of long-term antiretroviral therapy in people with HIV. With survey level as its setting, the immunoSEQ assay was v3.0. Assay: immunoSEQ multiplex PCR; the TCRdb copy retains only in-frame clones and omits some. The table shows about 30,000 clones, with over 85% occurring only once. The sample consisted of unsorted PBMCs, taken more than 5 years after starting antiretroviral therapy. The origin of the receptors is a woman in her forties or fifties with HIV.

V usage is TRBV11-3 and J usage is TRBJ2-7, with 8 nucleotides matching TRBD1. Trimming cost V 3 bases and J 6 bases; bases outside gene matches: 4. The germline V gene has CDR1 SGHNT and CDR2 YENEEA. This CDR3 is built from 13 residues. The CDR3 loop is CASSFDRGSEQYF. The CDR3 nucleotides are TGTGCCAGCAGCTTTGACAGGGGCTCCGAGCAGTACTTC.

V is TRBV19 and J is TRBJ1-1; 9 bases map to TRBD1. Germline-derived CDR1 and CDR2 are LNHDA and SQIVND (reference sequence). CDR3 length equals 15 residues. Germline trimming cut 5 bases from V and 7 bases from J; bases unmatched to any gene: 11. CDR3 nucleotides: TGTGCCAGTAGTCCGCGACAGGGGGGTAGGAATGAAGCTTTCTTT. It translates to CASSPRQGGRNEAFF.

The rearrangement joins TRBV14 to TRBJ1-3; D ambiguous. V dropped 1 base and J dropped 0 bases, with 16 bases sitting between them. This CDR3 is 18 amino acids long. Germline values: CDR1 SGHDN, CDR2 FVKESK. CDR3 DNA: TGTGCCAGCAGCCAAGCCCCCCGACTAACAAACTCTGGAAACACCATATATTTT. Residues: CASSQAPRLTNSGNTIYF.

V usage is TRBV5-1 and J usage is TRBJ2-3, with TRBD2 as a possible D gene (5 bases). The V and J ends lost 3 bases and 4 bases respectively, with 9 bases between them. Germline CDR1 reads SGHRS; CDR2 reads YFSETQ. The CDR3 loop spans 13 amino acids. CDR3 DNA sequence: TGCGCCAGCAGCTCCTACGGGGCAGATACGCAGTATTTT. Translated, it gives CASSSYGADTQYF. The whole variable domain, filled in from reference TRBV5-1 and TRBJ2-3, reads KAGVTQTPRYLIKTRGQQVTLSCSPISGHRSVSWYQQTPGQGLQFLFEYFSETQRNKGNFPGRFSGRQFSNSRSEMNVSTLELGDSALYLCASSSYGADTQYFGPGTRLTVL.

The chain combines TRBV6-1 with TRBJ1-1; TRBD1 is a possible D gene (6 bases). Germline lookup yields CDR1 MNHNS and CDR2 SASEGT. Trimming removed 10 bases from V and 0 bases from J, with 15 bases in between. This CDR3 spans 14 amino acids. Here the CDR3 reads CATRQTGLNTEAFF. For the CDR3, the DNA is TGTGCCACTCGACAGACAGGATTGAACACTGAAGCTTTCTTT.

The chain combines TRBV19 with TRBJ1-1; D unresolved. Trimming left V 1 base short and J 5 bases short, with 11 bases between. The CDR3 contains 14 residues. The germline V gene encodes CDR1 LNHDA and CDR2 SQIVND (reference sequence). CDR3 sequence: CASSIAGLGTEAFF. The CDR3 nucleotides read TGTGCCAGTAGTATAGCGGGTCTCGGGACTGAAGCTTTCTTT.

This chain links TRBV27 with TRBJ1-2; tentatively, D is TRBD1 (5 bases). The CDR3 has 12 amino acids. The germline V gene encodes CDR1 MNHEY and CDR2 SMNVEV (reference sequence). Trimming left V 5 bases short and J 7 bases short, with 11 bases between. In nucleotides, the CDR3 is TGTGCCAGCAGTGAGCTTGGGGGTGGCTACACCTTC. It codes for CASSELGGGYTF.

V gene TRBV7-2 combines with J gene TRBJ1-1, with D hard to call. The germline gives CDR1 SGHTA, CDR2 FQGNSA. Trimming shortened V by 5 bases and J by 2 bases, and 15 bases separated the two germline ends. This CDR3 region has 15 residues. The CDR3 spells CASSLYRWSNTEAFF. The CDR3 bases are TGTGCCAGCAGCCTTTACCGATGGAGTAACACTGAAGCTTTCTTT.

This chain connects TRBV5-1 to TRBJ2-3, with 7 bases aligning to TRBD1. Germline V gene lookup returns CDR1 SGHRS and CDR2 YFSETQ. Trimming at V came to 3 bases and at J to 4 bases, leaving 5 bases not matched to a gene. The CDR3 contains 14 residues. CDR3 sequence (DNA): TGCGCCAGCAGCTATCTACAGGGGTCAGATACGCAGTATTTT. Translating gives CASSYLQGSDTQYF.

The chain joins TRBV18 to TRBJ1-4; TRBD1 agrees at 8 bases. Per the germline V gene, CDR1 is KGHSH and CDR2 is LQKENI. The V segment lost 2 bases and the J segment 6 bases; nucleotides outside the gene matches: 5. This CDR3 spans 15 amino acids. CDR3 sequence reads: CASSPNGQGDEKLFF. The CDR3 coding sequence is TGTGCCAGCTCACCAAACGGACAGGGAGATGAAAAACTGTTTTTT.

CDR3 sequence reads: CASSQDLTASRNYGYTF. The CDR3 nucleotides are TGCGCCAGCAGCCAAGATTTAACGGCTAGCCGTAACTATGGCTACACCTTC. The gene calls are TRBV4-3 and TRBJ1-2; no clear D. The V and J ends lost 0 bases and 1 base respectively, with 15 bases between them. The CDR3 has 17 residues. Germline CDR1 reads LGHNA; CDR2 reads YSLEER.

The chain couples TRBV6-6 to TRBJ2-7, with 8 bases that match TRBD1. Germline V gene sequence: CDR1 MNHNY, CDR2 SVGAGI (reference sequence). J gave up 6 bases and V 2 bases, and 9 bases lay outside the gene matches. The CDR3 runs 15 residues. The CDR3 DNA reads TGTGCCAGCAGTTACATAGTGGGGACAGGTCTCGAGCAGTACTTC. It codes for CASSYIVGTGLEQYF.

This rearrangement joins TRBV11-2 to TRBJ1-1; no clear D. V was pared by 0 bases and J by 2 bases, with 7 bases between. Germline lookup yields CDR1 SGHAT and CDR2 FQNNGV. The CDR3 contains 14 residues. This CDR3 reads CASSLEVANTEAFF. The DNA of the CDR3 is TGTGCCAGCAGCTTAGAAGTGGCAAACACTGAAGCTTTCTTT.

The CDR3: CASSLSRARDRYTF. CDR3 sequence (DNA): TGTGCCAGCAGTTTATCCCGGGCTAGGGATCGCTACACCTTC. V is TRBV28 and J is TRBJ1-2, with D uncertain. Trimming stripped 1 base from V and 9 bases from J, with 15 bases between. The germline V gene encodes CDR1 MDHEN and CDR2 SYDVKM. The CDR3 totals 14 residues.